This T cell receptor beta chain was captured in a study of molecular identifiers for immune sequencing clone quantification. Background on the study: Four of five RNA aliquots from roughly 21,000 or 96,000 naive CD8 T cells were sequenced.

Findings of the study overall: Under 1% of molecules in naive cells, but over 99% of effector molecules, belonged to clones above 20 RNA copies.

Notes on this clonotype: Its antigen is not known.

Each CDR3 protein is one row after TCRdb ran MiXCR on the PCR reads. This table holds about 53,000 distinct CDR3 sequences, 36% found once. Trimming pared 2 bases from V and 2 bases from J, leaving 14 bases between. Germline values: CDR1 LGHDT, CDR2 YNNKEL (reference sequence). The CDR3 loop spans 16 amino acids. The sequence was collected from a human donor in good health. Some libraries in this study had Jurkat cell RNA spiked in. The genes are TRBV3-1 and TRBJ2-3; D uncertain. Sequenced sample: naive CD8+ T cells from blood, with Jurkat cell RNA spiked in. Subset described: FACS-sorted CD8+CD4-CCR7+CD45RA+ naive T cells. The CDR3 loop is CASSQLVLPHTDTQYF. CDR3 bases: TGTGCCAGCAGCCAACTTGTCCTTCCGCACACAGATACGCAGTATTTT.